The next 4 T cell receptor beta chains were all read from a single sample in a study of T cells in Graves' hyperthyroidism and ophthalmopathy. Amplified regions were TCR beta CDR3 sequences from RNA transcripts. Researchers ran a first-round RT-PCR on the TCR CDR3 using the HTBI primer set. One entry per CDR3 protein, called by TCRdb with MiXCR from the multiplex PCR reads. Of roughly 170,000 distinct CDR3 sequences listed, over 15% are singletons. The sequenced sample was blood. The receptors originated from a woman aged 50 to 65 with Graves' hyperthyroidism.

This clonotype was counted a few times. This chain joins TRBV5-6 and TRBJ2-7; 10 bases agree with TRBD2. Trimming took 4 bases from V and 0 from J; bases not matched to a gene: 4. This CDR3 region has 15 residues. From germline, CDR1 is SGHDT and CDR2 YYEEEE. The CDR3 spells CASSQLAGTSYEQYF. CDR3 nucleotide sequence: TGTGCCAGCAGCCAACTAGCGGGGACCTCCTACGAGCAGTACTTC.

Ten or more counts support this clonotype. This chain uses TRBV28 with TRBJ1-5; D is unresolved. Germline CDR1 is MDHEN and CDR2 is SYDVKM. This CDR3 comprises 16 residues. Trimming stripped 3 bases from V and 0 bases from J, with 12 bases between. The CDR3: CASSFRGGYSNQPQHF. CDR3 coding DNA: TGTGCCAGCAGTTTCCGGGGTGGATATAGCAATCAGCCCCAGCATTTT.

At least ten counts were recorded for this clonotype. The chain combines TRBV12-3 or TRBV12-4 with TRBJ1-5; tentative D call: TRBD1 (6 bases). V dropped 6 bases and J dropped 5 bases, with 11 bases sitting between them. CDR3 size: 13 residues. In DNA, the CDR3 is TGTGCCAGCAGCCGACAGGCCCATCAGCCCCAGCATTTT. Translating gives CASSRQAHQPQHF.

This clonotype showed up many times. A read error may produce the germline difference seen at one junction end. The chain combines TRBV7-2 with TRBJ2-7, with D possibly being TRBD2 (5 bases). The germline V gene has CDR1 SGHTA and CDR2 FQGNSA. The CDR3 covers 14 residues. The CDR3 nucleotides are TGTGCCGGCAGCTTAGCGAGCCACTCCTACGAGCAGTACTTC. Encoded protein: CAGSLASHSYEQYF.